These 16 T cell receptor beta chains originate from one sample sequenced in a study of patients and donors after allogeneic stem cell transplantation. TCRdb processed the RT-PCR reads anew with MiXCR; each CDR3 protein has one entry. The table shows roughly 880,000 distinct CDR3 sequences, with roughly 17% occurring only once. Sequencing input: blood, either unsorted or a sorted T cell fraction (not recorded which). These receptors were obtained from a human donor who was either an allogeneic HSCT recipient or a stem cell or donor lymphocyte infusion donor (not recorded which). It is not recorded whose cells these are; they may come from a transplant donor.

Only a few counts were recorded for this clonotype. The CDR3 spells CASRFERGGSNEQFF. As DNA, the CDR3 is TGTGCCAGCAGATTTGAGCGGGGGGGATCGAATGAGCAGTTCTTC. The chain employs TRBV12-3 or TRBV12-4 and TRBJ2-1; 10 bases match TRBD2. The V segment lost 6 bases and the J segment 7 bases; nucleotides outside the gene matches: 9. The CDR3 is 15 residues long.

The chain employs TRBV5-1 and TRBJ2-2; the D gene is possibly TRBD2 (5 bases). The CDR3 contains 14 residues. Looked up from germline, CDR1 is SGHRS and CDR2 is YFSETQ. The germline V and J ends were trimmed by 0 bases and 5 bases, with 8 bases remaining between them. CDR3 DNA: TGCGCCAGCAGCTTGGACCCGGGGACCGGGGAGCTGTTTTTT. Encoded protein: CASSLDPGTGELFF.

This clonotype has only a few counts. The chain combines TRBV6-1 with TRBJ2-1; TRBD1 agrees at 7 bases. The junction had 7 bases not matched to a gene; V was cut back by 6 bases and J by 2 bases. CDR3 length: 15 residues. Germline loops: CDR1 MNHNS, CDR2 SASEGT. The CDR3 DNA reads as TGTGCCAGCAGCCTTGACAGGGTGGCCTACAATGAGCAGTTCTTC. Residues: CASSLDRVAYNEQFF.

The chain employs TRBV4-3 and TRBJ2-7; 13 bases agree with TRBD2. V shed 2 bases and J 6 bases; nucleotides not matched to a gene: 4. Germline loops: CDR1 LGHNA, CDR2 YSLEER. CDR3 size: 15 residues. The CDR3 loop reads CASSQTSGGALEQYF. CDR3 sequence (DNA): TGCGCCAGCAGCCAAACTAGCGGGGGGGCCCTCGAGCAGTACTTC.

The chain has TRBV10-3 and TRBJ2-7; 12 bases fit TRBD2. CDR1 ENHRY and CDR2 SYGVKD come from the germline V gene. The CDR3 has 15 residues. V lost 4 bases and J lost 0; bases outside the gene matches: 1. CDR3 nucleotide sequence: TGTGCCATCAGTGTGACTAGCGGGAGCTCCTACGAGCAGTACTTC. Protein product: CAISVTSGSSYEQYF.

The chain carries TRBV5-1 and TRBJ2-7; the D gene is possibly TRBD2 (6 bases). Germline CDR1 and CDR2: SGHRS and YFSETQ. Deletions cut 5 bases from V and 3 bases from J, with 9 bases between. The CDR3 runs to 12 residues. In nucleotides, the CDR3 is TGCGCCAGCAGGGAGGGCCGCTACGAGCAGTACTTC. Its protein product is CASREGRYEQYF.

This clonotype was recorded a few times. The V gene is TRBV11-2, the J gene TRBJ2-7; 7 bases agree with TRBD2. J lost 5 bases, V lost 4 bases, and 14 bases had no gene match. This CDR3 region has 16 residues. Per germline, CDR1 SGHAT and CDR2 FQNNGV. The CDR3 is CASSYLGGGVRNEQYF. For the CDR3, the DNA is TGTGCCAGCAGCTACCTCGGGGGAGGGGTAAGGAACGAGCAGTACTTC.

This chain links TRBV5-1 with TRBJ2-5; D uncertain. The CDR3 totals 15 residues. The V gene's germline CDR1 is SGHRS and CDR2 YFSETQ. Trimming took 0 bases from V and 2 from J, leaving 11 bases between them. The CDR3 protein is CASSLAAERQETQYF. For the CDR3, the DNA is TGCGCCAGCAGCTTGGCGGCCGAGAGGCAAGAGACCCAGTACTTC.

The gene calls are TRBV5-1 and TRBJ1-2, with D maybe TRBD1 (5 bases). The CDR3 is 14 amino acids. Trimming removed 8 bases from V and 6 bases from J, with 20 bases in between. Germline CDR1 SGHRS, CDR2 YFSETQ. The CDR3: CASSSVGLSNGYTF. The DNA of the CDR3 is TGCGCCAGTAGTTCGGTGGGGCTGAGCAATGGCTACACCTTC.

This clonotype was seen a few times. The gene calls are TRBV2 and TRBJ1-2; 9 bases agree with TRBD1. This CDR3 has 14 residues. Germline CDR1 SNHLY, CDR2 FYNNEI. V shed 5 bases and J 4 bases; nucleotides not matched to a gene: 5. The CDR3 loop reads CASSRDRDIYGYTF. For the CDR3, the DNA is TGTGCCAGCAGTCGGGACAGGGACATCTATGGCTACACCTTC.

This clonotype was observed once. The J gene is TRBJ1-5, the V gene TRBV15; no clear D. The germline V gene has CDR1 LNHNV and CDR2 YYDKDF (reference sequence). This CDR3 is built from 14 residues. The V and J ends lost 3 bases and 3 bases respectively, with 9 bases between them. The CDR3 protein is CATSSRNNNQPQHF. The CDR3 DNA reads TGTGCCACCAGCAGTCGGAACAACAATCAGCCCCAGCATTTT.

This chain connects TRBV9 to TRBJ2-3; D unresolved. This CDR3 is built from 12 residues. Germline values: CDR1 SGDLS, CDR2 YYNGEE. V lost 4 bases and J 4 bases, leaving 7 bases between the germline ends. The CDR3 sequence: CASSRRPDTQYF. For the CDR3, the DNA is TGTGCCAGCAGCCGCCGTCCAGATACGCAGTATTTT.

This clonotype came up a few times. The CDR3 here is CASSQVEGRGEKLFF. CDR3 coding DNA: TGTGCCAGCAGCCAAGTGGAGGGGAGAGGAGAAAAACTGTTTTTT. V gene TRBV3-1 combines with J gene TRBJ1-4; weak D call: TRBD1 (5 bases). The CDR3 runs to 15 residues. The V and J ends lost 1 base and 8 bases respectively, with 14 bases between them. Germline V lookup: CDR1 LGHDT, CDR2 YNNKEL (reference sequence).

The CDR3, as DNA: TGCGCCAGCAGCTCTTACAGTTCCTCTGGAAACACCATATATTTT. Residues: CASSSYSSSGNTIYF. The V call is TRBV5-1, the J call TRBJ1-3; D is unclear. Germline V gene sequence: CDR1 SGHRS, CDR2 YFSETQ. There are 15 residues in the CDR3. Trimming stripped 3 bases from V and 0 bases from J, with 10 bases between.

This rearrangement joins TRBV30 to TRBJ1-1; D remains unclear. CDR3 length: 16 amino acids. Trimming stripped 0 bases from V and 2 bases from J, with 16 bases between. Germline V gives CDR1 GTSNPN, CDR2 SVGIG (reference sequence). This chain's CDR3 is CAWSVRRGGINTEAFF. Written as DNA, the CDR3 is TGTGCCTGGAGTGTACGCAGAGGAGGGATAAACACTGAAGCTTTCTTT.

This clonotype was seen a few times. The gene calls are TRBV29-1 and TRBJ2-3; 8 bases map to TRBD2. This CDR3 is 14 amino acids long. V shed 4 bases, J shed 4 bases, and the junction held 7 bases outside the gene matches. Germline V lookup: CDR1 SQVTM, CDR2 ANQGSEA. This CDR3 is CSVAREGGADTQYF. In DNA form, the CDR3 reads TGCAGCGTTGCCCGGGAGGGAGGCGCAGATACGCAGTATTTT.